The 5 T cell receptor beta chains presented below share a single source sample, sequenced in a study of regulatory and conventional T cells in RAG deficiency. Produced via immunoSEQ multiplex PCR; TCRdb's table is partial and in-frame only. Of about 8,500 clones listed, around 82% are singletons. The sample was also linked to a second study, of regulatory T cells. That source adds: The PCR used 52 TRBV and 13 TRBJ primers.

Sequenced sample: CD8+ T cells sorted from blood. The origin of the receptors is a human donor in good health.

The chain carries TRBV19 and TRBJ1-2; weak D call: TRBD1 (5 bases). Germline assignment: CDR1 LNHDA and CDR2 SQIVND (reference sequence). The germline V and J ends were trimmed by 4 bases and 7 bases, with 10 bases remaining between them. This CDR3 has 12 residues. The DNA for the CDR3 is TGTGCCAGTAGTACAGGGAAGGTTGGCTACACCTTC. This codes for CASSTGKVGYTF. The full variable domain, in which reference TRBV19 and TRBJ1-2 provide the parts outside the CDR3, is DGGITQSPKYLFRKEGQNVTLSCEQNLNHDAMYWYRQDPGQGLRLIYYSQIVNDFQKGDIAEGYSVSREKKESFPLTVTSAQKNPTAFYLCASSTGKVGYTFGSGTRLTVV.

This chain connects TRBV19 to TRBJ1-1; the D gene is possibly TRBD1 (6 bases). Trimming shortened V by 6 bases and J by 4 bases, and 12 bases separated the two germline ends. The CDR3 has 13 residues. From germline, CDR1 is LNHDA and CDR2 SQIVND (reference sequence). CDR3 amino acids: CASSPTGFTEAFF. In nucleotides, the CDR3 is TGTGCCAGTAGCCCTACAGGGTTCACTGAAGCTTTCTTT.

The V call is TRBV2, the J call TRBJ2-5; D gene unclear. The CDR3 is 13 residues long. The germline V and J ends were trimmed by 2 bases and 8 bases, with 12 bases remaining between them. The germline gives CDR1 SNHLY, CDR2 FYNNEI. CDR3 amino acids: CASSEPSSRTQYF. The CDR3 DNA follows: TGTGCCAGCAGTGAACCGTCGAGCCGAACCCAGTACTTC.

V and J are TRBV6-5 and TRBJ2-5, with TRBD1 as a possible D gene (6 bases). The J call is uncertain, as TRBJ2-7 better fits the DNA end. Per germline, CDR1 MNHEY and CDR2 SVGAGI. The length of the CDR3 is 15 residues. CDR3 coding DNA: TGTGCCAGCAGTCGGTCCGACTCAGGGGTAAACGAGCAGTACTTC. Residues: CASSRSDSGVNEQYF.

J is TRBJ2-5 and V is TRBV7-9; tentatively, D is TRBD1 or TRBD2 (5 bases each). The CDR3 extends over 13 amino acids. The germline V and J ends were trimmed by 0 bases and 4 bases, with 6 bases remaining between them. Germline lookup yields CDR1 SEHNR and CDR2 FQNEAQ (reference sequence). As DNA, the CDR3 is TGTGCCAGCAGCTTAGCAGGGACAGAGACCCAGTACTTC. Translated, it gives CASSLAGTETQYF.